The rows below give T cell receptor beta chains drawn from one sample of a study of cytomegalovirus exposure and HLA in healthy donors. TCRdb keeps only in-frame clones here, not all; method: immunoSEQ multiplex PCR. The repertoire holds tens of thousands of clones, with roughly 8.2% as singletons. Sequencing was done on a sample of PBMCs. These receptors were obtained from a man in his fifties in good health and CMV-seronegative. The conserved cysteine and the conserved F or W are not part of the CDR3 here. Each record gives: V gene, J gene, clone size, CDR3 protein. Size tells how often a clone was seen (once, few, many) or the class of an expanded clone, and some rows leave it out.

TRBV20-1	TRBJ1-1	NA	RATTNTEAF
TRBV19	TRBJ1-1	few	ASSIKTVNTEAF
TRBV5-1	TRBJ2-7	few	ASSEGGIPNREQY
TRBV5-6	TRBJ2-1	NA	ASSLVTLAEDEQF
TRBV10-3	TRBJ2-5	NA	AITGGRGETQY
TRBV4-1	TRBJ1-5	NA	ASSQLRAGGSNQPQH
TRBV28	TRBJ2-3	NA	ASSLHGIPDTQY
TRBV7-6	TRBJ2-7	few	ASSLEADTYEQY
TRBV6-1	TRBJ1-2	NA	ASSEYDRGLFGYT
TRBV6-1	TRBJ2-5	NA	ASSQAETQY
TRBV7-9	TRBJ1-4	NA	ASSFTGPTEKLF
TRBV7-9	TRBJ2-1	few	ASSWGQYNEQF
TRBV6-5	TRBJ2-3	NA	ASSYSAGPGDTQY
TRBV7-7	TRBJ2-1	NA	ASSPQAGTGKNEQF